The entry below gives a single T cell receptor (beta chain) sequence along with its context. Antigen: not known. This record belongs to a study of T cells in localized non-small cell lung cancer. CDR3 length equals 15 residues. V lost 7 bases, J lost 6 bases, and 13 bases stayed unmatched. In germline, CDR1 is MNHEY, CDR2 SVGAGI. Some clones are missing from TCRdb's copy, which holds only in-frame ones; the method was immunoSEQ multiplex PCR. The sample lists some 130,000 clones, more than 70% occurring once. Overall study findings and caveats: Highest T cell clonality was seen in uninvolved adjacent lung, surpassing that measured in tumor. Adjacent lung tissue had a median approximately 57 of the top 100 clones found in the tumor. Longer overall survival accompanied higher blood T cell density.

This clonotype originated in a female donor of 60 years or more with stage I lung adenocarcinoma. Specimen: peripheral blood, collected before any cancer treatment. The J gene is TRBJ2-7, the V gene TRBV6-5, with 9 bases matching TRBD1. In DNA, the CDR3 is TGTGCCAGCACCCAAGCCCCCGGGACAGGGCTCGAGCAGTACTTC. It yields the protein CASTQAPGTGLEQYF.